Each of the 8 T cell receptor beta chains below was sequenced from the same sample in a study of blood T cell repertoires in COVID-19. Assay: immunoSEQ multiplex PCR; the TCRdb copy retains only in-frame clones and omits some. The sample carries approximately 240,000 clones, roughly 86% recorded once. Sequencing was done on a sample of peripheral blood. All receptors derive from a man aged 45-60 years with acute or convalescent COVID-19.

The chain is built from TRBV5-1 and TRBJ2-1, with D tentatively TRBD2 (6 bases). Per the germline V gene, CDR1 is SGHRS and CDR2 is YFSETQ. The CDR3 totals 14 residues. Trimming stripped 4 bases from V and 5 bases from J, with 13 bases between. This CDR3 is CASSQGGRNNEQFF. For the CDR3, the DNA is TGCGCCAGCAGCCAGGGAGGACGGAACAATGAGCAGTTCTTC. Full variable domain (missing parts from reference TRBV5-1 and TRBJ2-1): KAGVTQTPRYLIKTRGQQVTLSCSPISGHRSVSWYQQTPGQGLQFLFEYFSETQRNKGNFPGRFSGRQFSNSRSEMNVSTLELGDSALYLCASSQGGRNNEQFFGPGTRLTVL.

CDR3 coding DNA: TGTGCCAGCAGCGGACTAGCGGGAGTTACGGATACGCAGTATTTT. It translates to CASSGLAGVTDTQYF. The chain combines TRBV3-1 (or the pseudogene TRBV3-2) with TRBJ2-3; 13 bases agree with TRBD2. This CDR3 contains 15 residues. V lost 5 bases, J lost 6 bases, and 5 bases stayed unmatched. The germline V gene has CDR1 LGHDT and CDR2 YNNKEL (reference sequence).

CDR3 protein: CATLGTYGYTF. CDR3 bases: TGTGCCACCCTGGGCACCTATGGCTACACCTTC. The J gene is TRBJ1-2, the V gene TRBV6-5; D is uncertain. Germline V gene lookup returns CDR1 MNHEY and CDR2 SVGAGI. V lost 10 bases, J lost 4 bases, and 10 bases lay in between. The CDR3 totals 11 residues.

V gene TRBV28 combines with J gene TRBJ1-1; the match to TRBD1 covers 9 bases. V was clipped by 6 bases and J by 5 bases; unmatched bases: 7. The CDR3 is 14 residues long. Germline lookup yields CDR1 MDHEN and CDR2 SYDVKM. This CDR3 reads CASRPTGGATEAFF. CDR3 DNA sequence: TGTGCCAGCAGGCCAACAGGGGGCGCAACTGAAGCTTTCTTT.

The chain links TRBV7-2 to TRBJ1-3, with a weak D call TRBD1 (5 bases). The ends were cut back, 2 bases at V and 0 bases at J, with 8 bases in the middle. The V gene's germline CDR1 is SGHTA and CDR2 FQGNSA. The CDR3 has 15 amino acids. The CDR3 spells CASSLHRGSGNTIYF. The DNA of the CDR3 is TGTGCCAGCAGCTTACATAGGGGCTCTGGAAACACCATATATTTT.

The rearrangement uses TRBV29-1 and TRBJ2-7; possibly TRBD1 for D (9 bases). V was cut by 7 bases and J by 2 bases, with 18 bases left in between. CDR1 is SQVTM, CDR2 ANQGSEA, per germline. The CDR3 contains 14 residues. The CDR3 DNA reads TGCAGCGCGACGGGAGGGACAGGGACCTACGAGCAGTACTTC. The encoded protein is CSATGGTGTYEQYF.

CDR3 in DNA: TGTGCTTCTAGGGGGGGGGAGTACAATCAGCCCCAGCATTTT. This codes for CASRGGEYNQPQHF. The chain couples TRBV19 to TRBJ1-5; a weak D match, TRBD1 (6 bases). The CDR3 consists of 14 residues. Germline assignment: CDR1 LNHDA and CDR2 SQIVND (reference sequence).

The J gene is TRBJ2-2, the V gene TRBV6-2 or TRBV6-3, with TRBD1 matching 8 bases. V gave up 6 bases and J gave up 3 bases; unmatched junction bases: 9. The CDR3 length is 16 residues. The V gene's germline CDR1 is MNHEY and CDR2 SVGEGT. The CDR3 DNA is TGTGCCAGCAGCTGGACAGGGCTTTTGGACACCGGGGAGCTGTTTTTT. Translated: CASSWTGLLDTGELFF.